The next 22 T cell receptor beta chains were all read from a single sample in a study of a mutant IDH1 vaccine in newly diagnosed glioma. Profiling relied on immunoSEQ multiplex PCR, and the TCRdb table lists in-frame clones only, not all of them. Counted here are 60,000 to 75,000 clones, more than 65% occurring once; the ten biggest clones make up about 7.5%. As for time point: baseline, week 1 (first vaccination visit). The treatment: pre-vaccination baseline after standard-of-care therapy. The specimen was PBMCs, collected from a glioma patient treated with radiotherapy, temozolomide or both. These receptors were taken from a middle-aged man with glioma.

The rearrangement joins TRBV14 to TRBJ2-4, with 10 nucleotides matching TRBD2. Germline V gene data show CDR1 as SGHDN and CDR2 as FVKESK. The CDR3 spans 16 residues. V was clipped by 3 bases and J by 4 bases; unmatched bases: 6. The CDR3 loop is CASSQASGGAKNIQYF. CDR3 sequence (DNA): TGTGCCAGCAGCCAGGCCAGCGGGGGGGCGAAAAACATTCAGTACTTC.

This clone came up once. This chain joins TRBV9 and TRBJ2-1, with D uncertain. The germline V gene has CDR1 SGDLS and CDR2 YYNGEE. Trimming removed 4 bases from V and 7 bases from J, with 9 bases in between. The CDR3 has 12 residues. The CDR3 sequence is CASSRRENEQFF. As DNA, the CDR3 is TGTGCCAGCAGCCGTAGGGAAAATGAGCAGTTCTTC. Complete variable domain (other parts from reference TRBV9 and TRBJ2-1): DSGVTQTPKHLITATGQRVTLRCSPRSGDLSVYWYQQSLDQGLQFLIQYYNGEERAKGNILERFSAQQFPDLHSELNLSSLELGDSALYFCASSRRENEQFFGPGTRLTVL.

This chain uses TRBV6-5 with TRBJ1-5; D unresolved. In germline, CDR1 is MNHEY, CDR2 SVGAGI. V shed 6 bases and J shed 0 bases, with 12 bases lying between them. This CDR3 spans 15 amino acids. The CDR3 DNA sequence: TGTGCCAGCAGCTCTGGGCTTTATAGCAATCAGCCCCAGCATTTT. It translates to CASSSGLYSNQPQHF.

Worth noting for this clone: This may be a read error: a much more frequent sequence differs by one nucleotide. The chain couples TRBV14 to TRBJ1-2, with D hard to call. The CDR3 loop spans 13 amino acids. From germline, CDR1 is SGHDN and CDR2 FVKESK. The CDR3 spells CANSQGKTSGYTF. CDR3 nucleotides: TGTGCCAACAGCCAAGGCAAAACCTCGGGCTACACCTTC.

V and J are TRBV28 and TRBJ1-5; D ambiguous. V was shortened by 2 bases and J by 7 bases, with 12 bases between the two germline ends. The CDR3 totals 14 residues. Germline assignment: CDR1 MDHEN and CDR2 SYDVKM. For the CDR3, the DNA is TGTGCCAGCAGTTTACCCCCCTCGGGGCAGCCCCAGCATTTT. Translation gives CASSLPPSGQPQHF.

The CDR3 DNA follows: TGTGCCAGCAGCTCACAGGGGGAAGGAAACACCATATATTTT. Translated: CASSSQGEGNTIYF. This chain connects TRBV5-4 to TRBJ1-3, with TRBD1 identical over 8 bases. This CDR3 region has 14 residues. From germline, CDR1 is SGHNT and CDR2 YYREEE (reference sequence). V lost 3 bases to trimming and J lost 4 bases; unmatched junction nucleotides: 3.

This chain uses TRBV6-1 with TRBJ1-3, with D unresolved. This CDR3 has 13 residues. Trimming left V 11 bases short and J 0 bases short, with 11 bases between. Germline V lookup: CDR1 MNHNS, CDR2 SASEGT. CDR3 in amino acids: CASDVGSGNTIYF. The CDR3 DNA sequence: TGTGCCTCCGATGTCGGCTCTGGAAACACCATATATTTT.

This chain connects TRBV4-1 to TRBJ2-1; 9 bases fit TRBD1. The CDR3 is 16 residues long. Trimming took 3 bases from V and 4 from J; bases not matched to a gene: 7. The germline V gene has CDR1 MGHRA and CDR2 YSYEKL. This CDR3 is CASSQYRGRGYNEQFF. The CDR3, as DNA: TGCGCCAGCAGCCAGTACAGGGGGCGAGGGTACAATGAGCAGTTCTTC.

This clone was seen once. J is TRBJ1-5 and V is TRBV11-2, with D unclear. This CDR3 contains 15 residues. The germline CDR1 and CDR2 sequences are SGHAT and FQNNGV. Trimming took off 1 base at V and 1 base at J, with 8 bases between the two ends. This chain's CDR3 is CASSLGVRSNQPQHF. For the CDR3, the DNA is TGTGCCAGCAGCTTAGGGGTTAGGAGCAATCAGCCCCAGCATTTT.

V gene TRBV6-5 combines with J gene TRBJ1-5; D remains ambiguous. Germline CDR1 MNHEY, CDR2 SVGAGI. The CDR3 length is 13 residues. The ends were cut back, 0 bases at V and 7 bases at J, with 7 bases in the middle. The CDR3 loop is CASSYSKEQPQHF. CDR3 sequence (DNA): TGTGCCAGCAGTTACTCGAAGGAACAGCCCCAGCATTTT.

The V call is TRBV6-1, the J call TRBJ1-2, with D maybe TRBD1 (6 bases). The CDR3 is 16 residues long. Looked up from germline, CDR1 is MNHNS and CDR2 is SASEGT. V was pared by 3 bases and J by 2 bases, with 16 bases between. The CDR3 region has the DNA TGTGCCAGCAGTGATACAGGGTATAAGACCAACTATGGCTACACCTTC. It yields the protein CASSDTGYKTNYGYTF.

Judged by abundance, this clone is medium-sized. V usage is TRBV27 and J usage is TRBJ2-1; unclear D gene. The CDR3 has 12 amino acids. Germline CDR1 reads MNHEY; CDR2 reads SMNVEV (reference sequence). Between the trimmed V and J ends, which lost 6 bases and 4 bases, there was a span of 7 bases. The CDR3 DNA reads TGTGCCAGCAGAAAGGGATACAATGAGCAGTTCTTC. It is translated as CASRKGYNEQFF.

This chain joins TRBV27 and TRBJ2-3, with 8 bases fitting TRBD1. CDR1 is MNHEY, CDR2 SMNVEV, per germline (reference sequence). V was clipped by 6 bases and J by 10 bases; unmatched bases: 6. This CDR3 is 12 amino acids long. The CDR3 is CASSRQGSAQYF. DNA for the CDR3: TGTGCCAGCAGCCGACAGGGGAGTGCGCAGTATTTT.

The rearrangement uses TRBV9 and TRBJ1-2; D call uncertain. The V gene lost 3 bases and the J gene lost 4 bases, with 16 bases spanning the gap. Germline V lookup: CDR1 SGDLS, CDR2 YYNGEE. There are 15 residues in the CDR3. For the CDR3, the DNA is TGTGCCAGCAGCGAGAGGACGGACCCCGGCTATGGCTACACCTTC. Protein product: CASSERTDPGYGYTF.

The V and J genes are TRBV4-1 and TRBJ2-7, with 9 positions matching TRBD1. The CDR3 loop spans 15 amino acids. J was trimmed by 3 bases and V by 1 base; bases with no gene match: 4. Germline V gene data show CDR1 as MGHRA and CDR2 as YSYEKL. The CDR3 DNA reads as TGCGCCAGCAGCCAAGGGACAGGGGTTCACTACGAGCAGTACTTC. It encodes CASSQGTGVHYEQYF.

CDR3 region: CAWSVLGQGGGYTF. In nucleotides, the CDR3 is TGTGCCTGGAGTGTACTCGGTCAGGGAGGTGGCTACACCTTC. The chain links TRBV30 to TRBJ1-2; D is perhaps TRBD1 (5 bases). This CDR3 region has 14 residues. Trimming cost V 0 bases and J 7 bases, with 15 bases left between them. Per the germline V gene, CDR1 is GTSNPN and CDR2 is SVGIG (reference sequence). Full variable domain (remainder filled in from reference TRBV30 and TRBJ1-2): SQTIHQWPATLVQPVGSPLSLECTVEGTSNPNLYWYRQAAGRGLQLLFYSVGIGQISSEVPQNLSASRPQDRQFILSSKKLLLSDSGFYLCAWSVLGQGGGYTFGSGTRLTVV.

The chain carries TRBV19 and TRBJ2-1; D is undetermined. The CDR3 contains 11 residues. CDR1 and CDR2 (germline): LNHDA, SQIVND (reference sequence). V lost 10 bases and J lost 2, with 6 bases in between. As DNA, the CDR3 is TGTGCCACCTCAGCCTACAATGAGCAGTTCTTC. The encoded protein is CATSAYNEQFF.

The sample holds a few counts of this clone. The V gene is TRBV4-1, the J gene TRBJ2-3; D is undetermined. This CDR3 has 14 amino acids. In germline, CDR1 is MGHRA, CDR2 YSYEKL. With 4 bases removed from V and 2 bases from J, the gap between germline ends came to 10 bases. In DNA form, the CDR3 reads TGCGCCAGCAGCCGGGCCCCAGACACAGATACGCAGTATTTT. It specifies CASSRAPDTDTQYF.

V and J are TRBV5-6 and TRBJ1-6, with unresolved D. Germline lookup yields CDR1 SGHDT and CDR2 YYEEEE. V was trimmed by 5 bases and J by 14 bases, leaving 20 bases between them. There are 14 residues in the CDR3. CDR3 coding DNA: TGTGCCAGCAGTTTTGACAACCGACGCGGGTCCCTCCACTTT. Translation: CASSFDNRRGSLHF.

V and J are TRBV2 and TRBJ1-4; perhaps TRBD1 as D (6 bases). CDR3 length: 12 amino acids. V gave up 6 bases and J gave up 4 bases, with 6 bases separating them. Per germline, CDR1 SNHLY and CDR2 FYNNEI. The CDR3 region is CASSRGNEKLFF. The CDR3 DNA reads TGTGCCAGCAGCAGGGGTAATGAAAAACTGTTTTTT.

This clone was picked up one time. This rearrangement joins TRBV7-9 to TRBJ1-1; weak D call: TRBD1 (5 bases). This CDR3 spans 12 amino acids. Germline CDR1 reads SEHNR; CDR2 reads FQNEAQ (reference sequence). Between the trimmed V and J ends, which lost 5 bases and 7 bases, there was a span of 11 bases. Here the CDR3 DNA reads TGTGCCAGCAGCCGCCGGGACGGTGAAGCTTTCTTT. Translation gives CASSRRDGEAFF.

CDR3 loop: CSVVTGFQETQYF. Written as DNA, the CDR3 is TGCAGCGTAGTCACAGGATTCCAAGAGACCCAGTACTTC. V usage is TRBV29-1 and J usage is TRBJ2-5; TRBD1 might be the D (5 bases). This CDR3 has 13 residues. V was shortened by 6 bases and J by 1 base, with 12 bases between the two germline ends. CDR1 is SQVTM and CDR2 is ANQGSEA in the germline V gene. Supplemented by reference TRBV29-1 and TRBJ2-5, the full variable domain reads SAVISQKPSRDICQRGTSLTIQCQVDSQVTMMFWYRQQPGQSLTLIATANQGSEATYESGFVIDKFPISRPNLTFSTLTVSNMSPEDSSIYLCSVVTGFQETQYFGPGTRLLVL.